The 14 T cell receptor beta chains below come from one sample, sequenced in a study of Ad26.COV2.S vaccination and SARS-CoV-2 variants. Treatment: around 19 received Ad26.COV2.S at low or high dose, single or two shots; about 5 received placebo; per-sample allocation not given. Material that was analyzed had been drawn on day 63 after the first vaccine or placebo injection. TCRdb's copy holds only in-frame clones and misses some; the assay was immunoSEQ multiplex PCR. The table shows 200,000 to 300,000 clones, with around 89% occurring only once. The sample was peripheral blood, taken in a trial of Ad26.COV2.S vaccine versus placebo. The receptors come from a person aged 18-60 years who received the Ad26.COV2.S COVID-19 vaccine or a placebo.

This clone showed up just a few times. V and J are TRBV18 and TRBJ2-7; 13 bases line up with TRBD2. With 4 bases clipped from V and 0 bases from J, the junction kept 0 bases outside the gene matches. In germline, CDR1 is KGHSH, CDR2 LQKENI. The CDR3 covers 15 residues. The DNA for the CDR3 is TGTGCCAGCTCACGGACTAGCGGGAGCTCCTACGAGCAGTACTTC. This translates into CASSRTSGSSYEQYF.

The chain combines TRBV7-9 with TRBJ1-1; D not resolved. Germline V gene lookup returns CDR1 SEHNR and CDR2 FQNEAQ (reference sequence). CDR3 length equals 16 residues. V was pared by 1 base and J by 0 bases, with 12 bases between. CDR3 in DNA: TGTGCCAGCAGCTTAGGGCTTGGCACCATGAACACTGAAGCTTTCTTT. Its translation: CASSLGLGTMNTEAFF.

The chain recombines TRBV6-5 with TRBJ2-1, with TRBD2 matching over 8 bases. CDR1 is MNHEY, CDR2 SVGAGI, per germline. The trim removed 4 bases at V and 8 bases at J, leaving 10 bases unmatched. The CDR3 contains 15 residues. CDR3 loop: CASSSGPPAGDEQFF. CDR3 coding DNA: TGTGCCAGCAGTTCGGGACCGCCAGCGGGGGATGAGCAGTTCTTC.

This clone was seen just once. The chain combines TRBV6-2 or TRBV6-3 with TRBJ2-7; weak D call: TRBD2 (5 bases). Germline V gene data show CDR1 as MNHEY and CDR2 as SVGEGT. The CDR3 consists of 14 residues. Between the trimmed V and J ends, which lost 2 bases and 3 bases, there was a span of 11 bases. The CDR3 spells CASSYIKEVYEQYF. The CDR3 DNA is TGTGCCAGCAGTTACATCAAGGAGGTCTACGAGCAGTACTTC.

The V call is TRBV7-2, the J call TRBJ1-5; 10 bases align to TRBD1. Germline loops: CDR1 SGHTA, CDR2 FQGNSA. V was pared by 5 bases and J by 8 bases, with 3 bases of the junction left unmatched. The CDR3 is made up of 13 amino acids. CDR3 sequence (DNA): TGTGCCAGCAGCCCGGACAGGGGGGAGCCCCAGCATTTT. Translated: CASSPDRGEPQHF.

This rearrangement joins TRBV19 to TRBJ1-5; a possible D gene is TRBD1 (5 bases). V lost 6 bases to trimming and J lost 0 bases, with 12 bases between them. This CDR3 region has 15 residues. Germline V gives CDR1 LNHDA, CDR2 SQIVND (reference sequence). The CDR3 sequence is CASRETGHSNQPQHF. In DNA form, the CDR3 reads TGTGCCAGTAGGGAGACCGGACATAGCAATCAGCCCCAGCATTTT.

The J gene is TRBJ1-2, the V gene TRBV29-1; no definite D call. The germline V and J ends were trimmed by 1 base and 5 bases, with 5 bases remaining between them. CDR3 length: 11 amino acids. Germline values: CDR1 SQVTM, CDR2 ANQGSEA. CDR3 bases: TGCAGCGTTGAAGTGTTATATGGCTACACCTTC. Its translation: CSVEVLYGYTF.

This chain joins TRBV5-8 and TRBJ1-5; 9 bases line up with TRBD1. Germline CDR1 and CDR2: SGHTS and YDEGEE. The junction had 10 bases not matched to a gene; V was cut back by 2 bases and J by 7 bases. This CDR3 has 16 residues. The CDR3 region is CASSFFPGQGVQPQHF. The CDR3 DNA reads TGTGCCAGCAGCTTTTTTCCGGGACAGGGAGTCCAGCCCCAGCATTTT.

The chain employs TRBV24-1 and TRBJ2-7; D may be TRBD1 (5 bases). The CDR3 totals 14 residues. V dropped 4 bases and J dropped 2 bases, with 11 bases sitting between them. In germline, CDR1 is KGHDR, CDR2 SFDVKD. The CDR3 nucleotides read TGTGCCACCAGTGACGACAGACCTCCCTACGAGCAGTACTTC. Its translation: CATSDDRPPYEQYF.

V and J are TRBV4-1 and TRBJ2-6; no clear D gene. Germline lookup yields CDR1 MGHRA and CDR2 YSYEKL. The CDR3 is 14 amino acids. Trimming removed 0 bases at V and 6 bases at J, with 6 bases between. The DNA for the CDR3 is TGCGCCAGCAGCCAAGACCCACCGGCCAACGTCCTGACTTTC. Encoded protein: CASSQDPPANVLTF.

V and J are TRBV10-3 and TRBJ1-2, with D tentatively TRBD1 (5 bases). CDR3 length equals 14 residues. CDR1 is ENHRY, CDR2 SYGVKD, per germline. Trimming took 3 bases from V and 8 from J, leaving 16 bases between them. The chain's CDR3 is CAISEWGEHKGYTF. DNA for the CDR3: TGTGCCATCAGTGAATGGGGCGAGCATAAAGGCTACACCTTC.

The V gene is TRBV4-1, the J gene TRBJ2-3, with TRBD2 identical over 7 bases. This CDR3 is 17 amino acids long. Trimming took 3 bases from V and 0 from J; bases not matched to a gene: 9. Germline CDR1 is MGHRA and CDR2 is YSYEKL. CDR3 amino acids: CASSQSGMTSSTDTQYF. DNA for the CDR3: TGCGCCAGCAGCCAGTCGGGGATGACTAGCAGCACAGATACGCAGTATTTT.

The rearrangement joins TRBV27 to TRBJ1-4, with 10 bases aligning to TRBD1. The CDR3 extends over 14 amino acids. Germline CDR1 and CDR2: MNHEY and SMNVEV (reference sequence). V lost 6 bases and J lost 5; bases outside the gene matches: 3. The DNA of the CDR3 is TGTGCCAGCAGGAGGACAGGGGGGAATGAAAAACTGTTTTTT. Residues: CASRRTGGNEKLFF.

The chain has TRBV5-1 and TRBJ2-2; possible D gene TRBD2, 6 bases. The V end was cut by 4 bases, the J end by 1 base, with 11 bases between. Per the germline V gene, CDR1 is SGHRS and CDR2 is YFSETQ. The CDR3 consists of 15 residues. CDR3 sequence reads: CASSESGLNTGELFF. The CDR3 nucleotides read TGCGCCAGCAGCGAAAGCGGGCTGAACACCGGGGAGCTGTTTTTT. Combining the CDR3 with reference TRBV5-1 and TRBJ2-2 gives the whole variable domain KAGVTQTPRYLIKTRGQQVTLSCSPISGHRSVSWYQQTPGQGLQFLFEYFSETQRNKGNFPGRFSGRQFSNSRSEMNVSTLELGDSALYLCASSESGLNTGELFFGEGSRLTVL.